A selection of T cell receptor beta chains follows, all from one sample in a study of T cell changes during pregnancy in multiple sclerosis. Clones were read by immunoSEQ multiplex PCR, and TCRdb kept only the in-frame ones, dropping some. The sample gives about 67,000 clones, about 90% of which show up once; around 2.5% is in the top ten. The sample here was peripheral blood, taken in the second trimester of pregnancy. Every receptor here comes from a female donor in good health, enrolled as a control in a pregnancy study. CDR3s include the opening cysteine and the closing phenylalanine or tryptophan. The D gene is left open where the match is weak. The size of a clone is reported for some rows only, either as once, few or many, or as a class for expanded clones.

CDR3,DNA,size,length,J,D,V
CASSQEGKSGRGNIQYF,TGCGCCAGCAGCCAAGAGGGGAAAAGTGGTAGGGGAAACATTCAGTACTTC,.,17,TRBJ2-4,.,TRBV4-3
CASSLVAGSTDTQYF,TGTGCCAGCAGCTTAGTAGCGGGGAGCACAGATACGCAGTATTTT,.,15,TRBJ2-3,TRBD2,TRBV7-8
CASSVRGGTYEQYF,TGTGCCAGCAGCGTAAGGGGGGGCACCTACGAGCAGTACTTC,.,14,TRBJ2-7,.,TRBV9
CATTPKVRGSYEQYF,TGCGCCACGACGCCGAAGGTGCGAGGCTCCTACGAGCAGTACTTC,.,15,TRBJ2-7,.,TRBV10-1
CSVEGTSGNQQFF,TGCAGCGTTGAAGGGACTAGCGGTAACCAGCAGTTCTTC,.,13,TRBJ2-1,TRBD2,TRBV29-1
CASSYSRTLGNEQFF,TGTGCCAGCAGTTACTCGAGGACTCTGGGCAATGAGCAGTTCTTC,.,15,TRBJ2-1,.,TRBV6-5
CASSISGRGPEQFF,TGTGCCAGTAGTATTAGCGGGAGAGGGCCTGAGCAGTTCTTC,.,14,TRBJ2-1,TRBD2,TRBV19
CASSDFFSEQFF,TGTGCCAGCAGCGACTTCTTCAGTGAGCAGTTCTTC,.,12,TRBJ2-1,.,TRBV7-2
CASSGGQGYNEQFF,TGTGCCAGCAGCGGAGGACAGGGTTACAATGAGCAGTTCTTC,.,14,TRBJ2-1,TRBD1,TRBV7-3
CASSLRDRGSTDTQYF,TGTGCCAGCAGCTTGAGGGACAGGGGGAGCACAGATACGCAGTATTTT,.,16,TRBJ2-3,TRBD1,TRBV5-5
CAWSPGTGELFF,TGTGCCTGGAGTCCGGGCACCGGGGAGCTGTTTTTT,once,12,TRBJ2-2,.,TRBV30
CASSQASGSSVLAKNIQYF,TGTGCCAGTAGTCAGGCTAGCGGGAGCTCGGTTCTAGCCAAAAACATTCAGTACTTC,.,19,TRBJ2-4,TRBD2,TRBV19
CASKQLAQGYEQYF,TGTGCCAGCAAGCAATTGGCGCAGGGGTACGAGCAGTACTTC,many,14,TRBJ2-7,.,TRBV2
CASSPTGGYNEQFF,TGTGCCAGCAGCCCCACAGGGGGTTACAATGAGCAGTTCTTC,.,14,TRBJ2-1,TRBD1,TRBV7-6
CASSEVGGDGYGYTF,TGTGCCAGCAGTGAAGTTGGGGGGGACGGCTATGGCTACACCTTC,once,15,TRBJ1-2,.,TRBV6-1
CASSPWTSANYEQYF,TGTGCCAGCAGCCCGTGGACTAGCGCGAACTACGAGCAGTACTTC,.,15,TRBJ2-7,TRBD2,TRBV7-9